The TCR beta chain under discussion was sequenced for a study of blood T cell repertoires in COVID-19. Overall study: Donors in the United States, Italy and Spain gave samples during acute or convalescent COVID-19.

The CDR3 contains 12 residues. Germline assignment: CDR1 GTSNPN and CDR2 SVGIG (reference sequence). Trimming took off 3 bases at V and 8 bases at J, with 11 bases between the two ends. Enrolment of Seattle patients took place during active infection, and they were followed longitudinally. Profiled with immunoSEQ multiplex PCR; TCRdb holds only in-frame clones, not every one. The sample includes some 240,000 clones, 70% to 90% of them seen just once. J is TRBJ1-5 and V is TRBV30; D is uncertain. The sequenced material came from peripheral blood. This sequence was found in a woman in her sixties or seventies with COVID-19, enrolled during active disease. The CDR3 is CAWSVICEPQHF. For the CDR3, the DNA is TGTGCCTGGAGCGTAATCTGTGAGCCCCAGCATTTT.